The 21 T cell receptor beta chains below were found in one sample sequenced in a study of T cell responses to AZD1222 COVID-19 vaccine. Sequencing used immunoSEQ multiplex PCR; TCRdb keeps in-frame clones, though not all of them. The sample lists 96,000 or so clones; 90% were seen once. Sequencing used peripheral blood, obtained on day 0 of AZD1222 vaccination. The receptors here all came from an adult in good health.

J is TRBJ2-2 and V is TRBV11-3, with 7 bases that match TRBD1. The V and J ends lost 5 bases and 4 bases, in that order; junction bases with no gene match: 7. Germline V gene data show CDR1 as SGHNT and CDR2 as YENEEA. The length of the CDR3 is 15 residues. CDR3 in DNA: TGTGCCAGCAGCCAAGGGGACAGTCGCACCGGGGAGCTGTTTTTT. Its translation is CASSQGDSRTGELFF.

J is TRBJ2-3 and V is TRBV7-9, with 10 bases aligning to TRBD2. There are 19 residues in the CDR3. V shed 7 bases and J 2 bases; nucleotides not matched to a gene: 18. Germline V lookup: CDR1 SEHNR, CDR2 FQNEAQ (reference sequence). As DNA, the CDR3 is TGTGCCAGCACCAAAGGGGGGGGGACCGGACTAGCGGACACAGATACGCAGTATTTT. Amino acid sequence: CASTKGGGTGLADTDTQYF.

This CDR3 is CATSDGYNEQFF. The CDR3, as DNA: TGTGCCACCAGTGACGGCTACAATGAGCAGTTCTTC. The V call is TRBV15, the J call TRBJ2-1; D gene unclear. The V end was cut by 6 bases, the J end by 3 bases, with 6 bases between. Looked up from germline, CDR1 is LNHNV and CDR2 is YYDKDF (reference sequence). CDR3 length: 12 amino acids. Full variable domain (missing parts from reference TRBV15 and TRBJ2-1): DAMVIQNPRYQVTQFGKPVTLSCSQTLNHNVMYWYQQKSSQAPKLLFHYYDKDFNNEADTPDNFQSRRPNTSFCFLDIRSPGLGDTAMYLCATSDGYNEQFFGPGTRLTVL.

The V gene is TRBV28, the J gene TRBJ2-7; D gene uncertain. Trimming left V 3 bases short and J 5 bases short, with 2 bases between. Per germline, CDR1 MDHEN and CDR2 SYDVKM. CDR3 length: 10 residues. The CDR3 region has the DNA TGTGCCAGCAGTTTCCACGAGCAGTACTTC. It yields the protein CASSFHEQYF.

This clone has just one count. The chain carries TRBV3-1 (or the pseudogene TRBV3-2) and TRBJ2-7, with 7 bases fitting TRBD2. The germline gives CDR1 LGHDT, CDR2 YNNKEL (reference sequence). The CDR3 contains 15 residues. V shed 4 bases, J shed 6 bases, and the junction held 12 bases outside the gene matches. DNA for the CDR3: TGTGCCAGCAGCCTATGCCGAGCGGGGCCTCTCGAGCAGTACTTC. It encodes CASSLCRAGPLEQYF.

The chain recombines TRBV7-3 with TRBJ2-3; 13 bases fit TRBD2. Germline V lookup: CDR1 SGHTA, CDR2 FQGTGA. The CDR3 extends over 14 amino acids. Losses at the gene ends were 4 bases for V and 6 bases for J; bases not matched to a gene: 1. The CDR3 nucleotides read TGTGCCAGCAGCTGGGGACTAGCGGGGGATACGCAGTATTTT. This encodes CASSWGLAGDTQYF. Drawing the rest from reference TRBV7-3 and TRBJ2-3, the complete variable domain is GAGVSQTPSNKVTEKGKYVELRCDPISGHTALYWYRQSLGQGPEFLIYFQGTGAADDSGLPNDRFFAVRPEGSVSTLKIQRTERGDSAVYLCASSWGLAGDTQYFGPGTRLTVL.

This clone occurred a few times. This chain joins TRBV10-3 and TRBJ2-1, with 7 bases aligning to TRBD1. This CDR3 is built from 14 residues. Germline CDR1 ENHRY, CDR2 SYGVKD. Trimming cost V 6 bases and J 6 bases; bases outside gene matches: 8. This chain's CDR3 is CAIRETGLGNEQFF. In DNA form, the CDR3 reads TGTGCCATCAGGGAGACAGGGTTGGGCAATGAGCAGTTCTTC.

The genes are TRBV7-2 and TRBJ1-3; unclear D gene. The germline gives CDR1 SGHTA, CDR2 FQGNSA. CDR3 length equals 16 residues. The V end lost 0 bases, the J end lost 0 bases, and 9 bases lay between the germline ends. The CDR3 nucleotides read TGTGCCAGCAGCTTAGCGTCCACAGTCTCTGGAAACACCATATATTTT. It specifies CASSLASTVSGNTIYF.

The gene calls are TRBV6-5 and TRBJ2-5, with TRBD1 identical over 10 bases. Germline V CDR1 and CDR2: MNHEY, SVGAGI. V dropped 10 bases and J dropped 5; count of bases not matched to a gene: 10. The CDR3 is 14 residues long. CDR3 DNA: TGTGCCAACAAGGCGACAGGGGGCCGGGAGACCCAGTACTTC. Protein sequence: CANKATGGRETQYF.

The rearrangement links TRBV30 to TRBJ2-3; D may be TRBD1 or TRBD2 (5 bases each). Germline lookup yields CDR1 GTSNPN and CDR2 SVGIG (reference sequence). Trimming pared 8 bases from V and 4 bases from J, leaving 19 bases between. This CDR3 is built from 14 residues. The CDR3 protein is CAGGSAVGADTQYF. CDR3 coding DNA: TGTGCCGGAGGTAGCGCCGTGGGGGCAGATACGCAGTATTTT.

The J gene is TRBJ2-7, the V gene TRBV23-1; possible D gene TRBD1, 6 bases. TRBV23-1 counts as an open reading frame of uncertain function. Trimming left V 0 bases short and J 9 bases short, with 18 bases between. The CDR3 has 15 residues. The CDR3 DNA sequence: TGCGCCAGCAGTCAATCGGGGACATGCGCCTGCGTGCAGTACTTC. Residues: CASSQSGTCACVQYF.

The chain has TRBV7-3 and TRBJ2-1; 8 bases fit TRBD1. V was pared by 4 bases and J by 0 bases, with 2 bases of the junction left unmatched. The CDR3 loop spans 15 amino acids. The germline CDR1 and CDR2 sequences are SGHTA and FQGTGA. The CDR3 is CASSYTGGSYNEQFF. CDR3 in DNA: TGTGCCAGCAGCTATACAGGGGGCTCCTACAATGAGCAGTTCTTC. The full variable domain, in which reference TRBV7-3 and TRBJ2-1 provide the parts outside the CDR3, is GAGVSQTPSNKVTEKGKYVELRCDPISGHTALYWYRQSLGQGPEFLIYFQGTGAADDSGLPNDRFFAVRPEGSVSTLKIQRTERGDSAVYLCASSYTGGSYNEQFFGPGTRLTVL.

The rearrangement uses TRBV28 and TRBJ1-2; 8 bases agree with TRBD1. Germline CDR1 MDHEN, CDR2 SYDVKM. J was trimmed by 2 bases and V by 8 bases; bases with no gene match: 7. The CDR3 extends over 14 amino acids. The CDR3, as DNA: TGTGCCAGCCGAACGGGACAGGCGAACTATGGCTACACCTTC. It yields the protein CASRTGQANYGYTF.

The chain is built from TRBV19 and TRBJ2-5; 8 nucleotides match TRBD2. The CDR3 totals 16 residues. Per the germline V gene, CDR1 is LNHDA and CDR2 is SQIVND (reference sequence). Germline trimming cut 9 bases from V and 2 bases from J; bases unmatched to any gene: 14. CDR3 region: CARPAGSGRPQETQYF. DNA for the CDR3: TGTGCCAGGCCCGCGGGGAGCGGGAGACCTCAAGAGACCCAGTACTTC.

This rearrangement joins TRBV6-2 or TRBV6-3 to TRBJ2-7; D remains unclear. V was shortened by 6 bases and J by 2 bases, with 5 bases between the two germline ends. Germline lookup yields CDR1 MNHEY and CDR2 SVGEGT. The CDR3 runs 11 residues. As DNA, the CDR3 is TGTGCCAGCAGCCATCCCTACGAGCAGTACTTC. It encodes CASSHPYEQYF.

The chain has TRBV19 and TRBJ1-5; D is unclear. V lost 5 bases and J lost 8, with 16 bases in between. CDR3 length equals 14 residues. The germline V gene has CDR1 LNHDA and CDR2 SQIVND (reference sequence). Written as DNA, the CDR3 is TGTGCCAGTAGTGACGGACGGGATGTCGAGCCCCAGCATTTT. Amino acid sequence: CASSDGRDVEPQHF.

This chain connects TRBV15 to TRBJ2-3, with D tentatively TRBD1 (5 bases). Trimming shortened V by 0 bases and J by 11 bases, and 15 bases separated the two germline ends. This CDR3 has 14 residues. CDR1 is LNHNV, CDR2 YYDKDF, per germline (reference sequence). CDR3 sequence reads: CATSREARTPGQYF. In nucleotides, the CDR3 is TGTGCCACCAGCAGAGAAGCGAGGACACCGGGGCAGTATTTT.

This chain links TRBV6-2 or TRBV6-3 with TRBJ2-7; 8 bases are shared with TRBD1. V shed 6 bases and J 3 bases; nucleotides not matched to a gene: 13. The CDR3 is 16 residues long. Per germline, CDR1 MNHEY and CDR2 SVGEGT. The CDR3 DNA reads TGTGCCAGCAGCCTGGCCTCCGGGACAGGAATCTACGAGCAGTACTTC. This encodes CASSLASGTGIYEQYF.

The chain carries TRBV6-2 or TRBV6-3 and TRBJ1-2, with 10 nucleotides matching TRBD1. CDR1 and CDR2 (germline): MNHEY, SVGEGT. There are 15 residues in the CDR3. Trimming cost V 5 bases and J 1 base; bases outside gene matches: 4. DNA of the CDR3: TGTGCCAGCAGTACATGGACAGGGGGTAACTATGGCTACACCTTC. Translating gives CASSTWTGGNYGYTF.

The rearrangement links TRBV5-1 to TRBJ2-5; TRBD2 agrees at 9 bases. V was pared by 9 bases and J by 5 bases, with 11 bases of the junction left unmatched. Germline CDR1 and CDR2: SGHRS and YFSETQ. This CDR3 spans 14 amino acids. In nucleotides, the CDR3 is TGCGCCACAGGGGTAGCGGGAGCTTTGGAGACCCAGTACTTC. Encoded protein: CATGVAGALETQYF.

This clone appeared once. The rearrangement uses TRBV3-1 (or the pseudogene TRBV3-2) and TRBJ1-1, with D perhaps TRBD1 (5 bases). Trimming left V 4 bases short and J 8 bases short, with 14 bases between. CDR1 LGHDT and CDR2 YNNKEL come from the germline V gene (reference sequence). This CDR3 contains 13 residues. Written as DNA, the CDR3 is TGTGCCAGCAGCCGAATCCGAGGGGTGGAAGCTTTCTTT. As protein: CASSRIRGVEAFF.